The 31 T cell receptor beta chains presented below share a single source sample, sequenced in a study of shared clonotypes between healthy human individuals. Naive-designated CD8 cells lacked CD45RO, were positively enriched for CCR7, and omitted terminally differentiated effector memory CD45RA+ cells. Sequencing used immunoSEQ multiplex PCR; TCRdb keeps in-frame clones, though not all of them. Of around 2,000,000 clones detected, 85% to 95% appear once; the ten largest clones hold 1% to 1.5%. The specimen sequenced was naive CD8+ T cells sorted from blood. All receptors come from a man between 18 and 35 years old in good health.

The chain is built from TRBV21-1 and TRBJ2-5; TRBD2, as called in the table, went unchecked against the DNA. TRBV21-1 is deemed a pseudogene. This CDR3 region has 18 residues. CDR3 in DNA: TGTGCCAGCAGCAAGGGGACTAGCGGGGGCCCTACGGGAGAGACCCAGTACTTC. Translated: CASSKGTSGGPTGETQYF.

This clone was seen a single time. The chain joins TRBV4-1 to TRBJ2-1; 9 nucleotides line up with TRBD2. Germline V gives CDR1 MGHRA, CDR2 YSYEKL. V shed 3 bases and J 8 bases; nucleotides not matched to a gene: 11. The CDR3 extends over 16 amino acids. This CDR3 is CASSHDAGTSNYEQFF. In DNA form, the CDR3 reads TGCGCCAGCAGCCATGACGCCGGGACTAGCAATTATGAGCAGTTCTTC.

The chain is built from TRBV5-6 and TRBJ2-1; D not certain. The ends were cut back, 2 bases at V and 3 bases at J, with 9 bases in the middle. The germline V gene has CDR1 SGHDT and CDR2 YYEEEE. There are 14 residues in the CDR3. CDR3 DNA: TGTGCCAGCAGCTTCCAAGGGTTCTACAATGAGCAGTTCTTC. Protein product: CASSFQGFYNEQFF.

This clone was seen only once. The chain recombines TRBV27 with TRBJ2-3; D gene unclear. In germline, CDR1 is MNHEY, CDR2 SMNVEV (reference sequence). The ends were cut back, 0 bases at V and 5 bases at J, with 9 bases in the middle. This CDR3 is 14 amino acids long. CDR3 nucleotides: TGTGCCAGCAGTTTATCGCTTGTTGAAGATACGCAGTATTTT. This gives the protein CASSLSLVEDTQYF.

V is TRBV30 and J is TRBJ1-2; TRBD1 might be the D (5 bases). V shed 3 bases and J shed 3 bases, with 11 bases lying between them. Germline V gene data show CDR1 as GTSNPN and CDR2 as SVGIG (reference sequence). The CDR3 sequence is 13 residues long. The CDR3 nucleotides are TGTGCCTGGAGATCGGGACGGTACTATGGCTACACCTTC. Amino acid sequence: CAWRSGRYYGYTF. The variable domain in full, with the rest retrieved from reference TRBV30 and TRBJ1-2, is SQTIHQWPATLVQPVGSPLSLECTVEGTSNPNLYWYRQAAGRGLQLLFYSVGIGQISSEVPQNLSASRPQDRQFILSSKKLLLSDSGFYLCAWRSGRYYGYTFGSGTRLTVV.

The chain recombines TRBV5-4 with TRBJ2-2, with TRBD1 matching over 9 bases. This CDR3 is 16 amino acids long. Germline CDR1 SGHNT, CDR2 YYREEE (reference sequence). V shed 2 bases and J 3 bases; nucleotides not matched to a gene: 5. The CDR3 spells CASSFTGGGDTGELFF. The DNA for the CDR3 is TGTGCCAGCAGCTTTACAGGGGGCGGGGACACCGGGGAGCTGTTTTTT.

The chain couples TRBV7-9 to TRBJ2-5; D unresolved. Trimming removed 3 bases at V and 5 bases at J, with 7 bases between. The germline V gene encodes CDR1 SEHNR and CDR2 FQNEAQ (reference sequence). The CDR3 totals 12 residues. DNA of the CDR3: TGTGCCAGCAGCTTGCATGGGGAGACCCAGTACTTC. Residues: CASSLHGETQYF.

The J gene is TRBJ2-2, the V gene TRBV7-9; D unclear. This CDR3 comprises 13 residues. CDR1 and CDR2 from the germline V gene are SEHNR and FQNEAQ (reference sequence). Trimming cost V 4 bases and J 1 base, with 4 bases left between them. The CDR3 protein is CASSYRNTGELFF. The CDR3 nucleotides read TGTGCCAGCAGCTACAGGAACACCGGGGAGCTGTTTTTT.

The CDR3, as DNA: TGTGCTGCGGGGGGTGGAGAGACCCAGTACTTC. Protein product: CAAGGGETQYF. J is TRBJ2-5 and V is TRBV6-5, with 8 bases matching TRBD2. CDR3 size: 11 residues. Germline CDR1 MNHEY, CDR2 SVGAGI.

CDR3 DNA sequence: TGTGCCAGCAGTGATTATAGGGAGACCCAGTACTTC. Protein: CASSDYRETQYF. The chain employs TRBV2 and TRBJ2-5, with D unresolved. The germline V gene encodes CDR1 SNHLY and CDR2 FYNNEI. This CDR3 region has 12 residues. The germline V and J ends were trimmed by 3 bases and 5 bases, with 7 bases remaining between them.

This rearrangement joins TRBV7-9 to TRBJ2-7, with 9 bases that match TRBD1. The CDR3 is made up of 16 amino acids. From germline, CDR1 is SEHNR and CDR2 FQNEAQ (reference sequence). V dropped 5 bases and J dropped 3; count of bases not matched to a gene: 11. The CDR3 DNA follows: TGTGCCAGCAGCCCCAAAGTTGGACAGGGGAACTACGAGCAGTACTTC. It encodes CASSPKVGQGNYEQYF. Combining the CDR3 with reference TRBV7-9 and TRBJ2-7 gives the whole variable domain DTGVSQNPRHKITKRGQNVTFRCDPISEHNRLYWYRQTLGQGPEFLTYFQNEAQLEKSRLLSDRFSAERPKGSFSTLEIQRTEQGDSAMYLCASSPKVGQGNYEQYFGPGTRLTVT.

This chain links TRBV5-6 with TRBJ1-5, with 9 bases identical to TRBD1. The germline V gene has CDR1 SGHDT and CDR2 YYEEEE. The V segment lost 2 bases and the J segment 0 bases; nucleotides outside the gene matches: 9. CDR3 length equals 18 residues. CDR3 protein: CASSFWGQGLYSNQPQHF. As DNA, the CDR3 is TGTGCCAGCAGCTTTTGGGGACAGGGATTGTATAGCAATCAGCCCCAGCATTTT. Using reference TRBV5-6 and TRBJ1-5 for the parts outside the CDR3, the full variable domain is DAGVTQSPTHLIKTRGQQVTLRCSPKSGHDTVSWYQQALGQGPQFIFQYYEEEERQRGNFPDRFSGHQFPNYSSELNVNALLLGDSALYLCASSFWGQGLYSNQPQHFGDGTRLSIL.

The rearrangement joins TRBV15 to TRBJ1-6; the match to TRBD1 covers 9 bases. The CDR3 sequence is 16 residues long. With 3 bases clipped from V and 15 bases from J, the junction kept 15 bases outside the gene matches. Germline V gives CDR1 LNHNV, CDR2 YYDKDF (reference sequence). CDR3: CATSSAYSGTGYLLHF. CDR3 nucleotide sequence: TGTGCCACCAGCAGTGCTTATTCCGGGACAGGGTATCTCCTCCACTTT.

The rearrangement links TRBV6-5 to TRBJ2-3; 9 positions agree with TRBD2. V shed 6 bases and J 1 base; nucleotides not matched to a gene: 2. The germline V gene encodes CDR1 MNHEY and CDR2 SVGAGI. The CDR3 runs to 14 residues. In DNA, the CDR3 is TGTGCCAGCAGCAAGCGGGGGGGCACAGATACGCAGTATTTT. Its translation is CASSKRGGTDTQYF.

A word on this clone: Sequence at one end of the junction differs from germline and may be a read error. The CDR3 nucleotides read TGTGCTAGCAGCCCGGGACAGGGGATTAACGATGAGCAGTTCTTC. This translates into CASSPGQGINDEQFF. The rearrangement uses TRBV7-7 and TRBJ2-1; 10 bases are shared with TRBD1. The CDR3 contains 15 residues. Germline V gene data show CDR1 as SSHAT and CDR2 as FNYEAQ (reference sequence).

The chain uses TRBV4-1 and TRBJ2-1, with 9 bases that match TRBD1. The CDR3 covers 17 residues. Germline V gene data show CDR1 as MGHRA and CDR2 as YSYEKL. With 6 bases clipped from V and 8 bases from J, the junction kept 17 bases outside the gene matches. The CDR3, as DNA: TGCGCCAGCAGACTCCTTGCTGGAGACAGGGGGTACTATGAGCAGTTCTTC. It translates to CASRLLAGDRGYYEQFF.

V is TRBV30 and J is TRBJ2-3; 14 bases agree with TRBD2. This CDR3 region has 16 residues. V lost 2 bases to trimming and J lost 5 bases; unmatched junction nucleotides: 6. Germline values: CDR1 GTSNPN, CDR2 SVGIG (reference sequence). The CDR3 DNA is TGTGCCTGGAGTCCGGGACTAGCGGGAGTAGGAGATACGCAGTATTTT. Its translation is CAWSPGLAGVGDTQYF.

This clone came up once. The rearrangement uses TRBV9 and TRBJ1-2; a possible D gene is TRBD1 (6 bases). The CDR3 sequence is 12 residues long. The V gene lost 7 bases and the J gene lost 8 bases, with 15 bases spanning the gap. The germline V gene has CDR1 SGDLS and CDR2 YYNGEE. CDR3: CASGDKLGGYTF. The CDR3 DNA reads TGTGCCAGCGGGGACAAATTGGGCGGCTACACCTTC.

J is TRBJ1-1 and V is TRBV6-5; 7 nucleotides agree with TRBD1. From germline, CDR1 is MNHEY and CDR2 SVGAGI. The ends lost 6 bases at V and 4 bases at J; junction bases unmatched: 8. The length of the CDR3 is 14 residues. The CDR3 bases are TGTGCCAGCAGCTTACAGGGGATAGTCACTGAAGCTTTCTTT. It specifies CASSLQGIVTEAFF.

V gene TRBV28 combines with J gene TRBJ2-7, with 7 bases identical to TRBD1. The length of the CDR3 is 14 residues. Germline V lookup: CDR1 MDHEN, CDR2 SYDVKM. V was pared by 2 bases and J by 7 bases, with 8 bases of the junction left unmatched. The CDR3 DNA reads TGTGCCAGCAGTTTAAGGGGGCCCCAGGGGGAGCAGTACTTC. This codes for CASSLRGPQGEQYF.

This clone has only a few counts. This chain joins TRBV5-4 and TRBJ1-1; D ambiguous. The germline V gene has CDR1 SGHNT and CDR2 YYREEE (reference sequence). V dropped 0 bases and J dropped 1 base, with 10 bases sitting between them. The CDR3 spans 15 residues. The DNA of the CDR3 is TGTGCCAGCAGCTTGGAATCGACTGGGAACACTGAAGCTTTCTTT. This sequence encodes CASSLESTGNTEAFF.

This chain uses TRBV11-2 with TRBJ2-3; maybe TRBD1 (6 bases). The CDR3 runs to 14 residues. The V end was cut by 2 bases, the J end by 0 bases, with 6 bases between. Germline V CDR1 and CDR2: SGHAT, FQNNGV. The CDR3 DNA is TGTGCCAGCAGCTTAACAGGGAGCACAGATACGCAGTATTTT. It translates to CASSLTGSTDTQYF.

With regard to this clone: Other nucleotide sequences in the sample specify the same CDR3. The chain recombines TRBV9 with TRBJ2-3; D gene uncertain. This CDR3 spans 13 amino acids. From germline, CDR1 is SGDLS and CDR2 YYNGEE. V shed 0 bases and J shed 4 bases, with 6 bases lying between them. The CDR3 DNA follows: TGTGCCAGCAGCGTAGGGGGTTCAGATACGCAGTATTTT. Translating gives CASSVGGSDTQYF.

The chain carries TRBV5-6 and TRBJ2-3; no definite D call. This CDR3 spans 15 amino acids. CDR1 and CDR2 from the germline V gene are SGHDT and YYEEEE. The V end lost 4 bases, the J end lost 0 bases, and 12 bases lay between the germline ends. CDR3 region: CASSPEGRSTDTQYF. CDR3 DNA sequence: TGTGCCAGCAGCCCTGAAGGAAGAAGCACAGATACGCAGTATTTT.

Points on this clone: Other DNA variants within this sample encode the same CDR3. V is TRBV7-2 and J is TRBJ1-1; no definite D call. V was cut by 1 base and J by 5 bases, with 8 bases left in between. The CDR3 is 13 amino acids. The V gene's germline CDR1 is SGHTA and CDR2 FQGNSA. CDR3 DNA sequence: TGTGCCAGCAGCTTAGGGGTGGGGACTGAAGCTTTCTTT. Protein product: CASSLGVGTEAFF.

This CDR3 reads CASSWTSGRTDTQYF. In DNA, the CDR3 is TGTGCCAGCAGTTGGACTAGCGGTCGCACAGATACGCAGTATTTT. V gene TRBV27 combines with J gene TRBJ2-3; 10 bases align to TRBD2. Losses at the gene ends were 4 bases for V and 1 base for J; bases not matched to a gene: 2. The germline V gene encodes CDR1 MNHEY and CDR2 SMNVEV (reference sequence). CDR3 size: 15 residues.

V gene TRBV4-3 combines with J gene TRBJ2-2; D is unclear. The CDR3 length is 15 residues. The V end lost 4 bases, the J end lost 0 bases, and 9 bases lay between the germline ends. From germline, CDR1 is LGHNA and CDR2 YSLEER. The CDR3 loop is CASSPDTANTGELFF. The DNA of the CDR3 is TGCGCCAGCAGCCCTGACACTGCGAACACCGGGGAGCTGTTTTTT.

This clone was picked up a small number of times. The chain employs TRBV2 and TRBJ2-1; D is uncertain. The germline V gene encodes CDR1 SNHLY and CDR2 FYNNEI. Trimming shortened V by 2 bases and J by 5 bases, and 1 base separated the two germline ends. CDR3 length: 11 residues. The CDR3 DNA is TGTGCCAGCAGTGAAAACAATGAGCAGTTCTTC. Its translation is CASSENNEQFF.

The rearrangement joins TRBV27 to TRBJ1-5; D not resolved. Germline V gene data show CDR1 as MNHEY and CDR2 as SMNVEV (reference sequence). The CDR3 is 15 amino acids. The germline V and J ends were trimmed by 6 bases and 0 bases, with 12 bases remaining between them. CDR3 nucleotides: TGTGCCAGCAGACCACAGCCCTATAGCAATCAGCCCCAGCATTTT. This translates into CASRPQPYSNQPQHF.

Turning to this clone: The sample holds other DNA sequences that translate to the same CDR3. The chain uses TRBV5-5 and TRBJ1-1; D gene unclear. CDR3 length: 13 residues. The V gene lost 4 bases and the J gene lost 1 base, with 8 bases spanning the gap. Per the germline V gene, CDR1 is SGHKS and CDR2 is YYEKEE (reference sequence). In DNA form, the CDR3 reads TGTGCCAGCAGCCTGGACGCGAACACTGAAGCTTTCTTT. It translates to CASSLDANTEAFF. Using reference TRBV5-5 and TRBJ1-1 for the parts outside the CDR3, the full variable domain is DAGVTQSPTHLIKTRGQQVTLRCSPISGHKSVSWYQQVLGQGPQFIFQYYEKEERGRGNFPDRFSARQFPNYSSELNVNALLLGDSALYLCASSLDANTEAFFGQGTRLTVV.

V gene TRBV4-3 combines with J gene TRBJ1-1; a weak D match, TRBD1 (5 bases). Trimming stripped 0 bases from V and 4 bases from J, with 12 bases between. Germline V lookup: CDR1 LGHNA, CDR2 YSLEER. The length of the CDR3 is 15 residues. In nucleotides, the CDR3 is TGCGCCAGCAGCCAAGATCGTCTGGGGGGCACTGAAGCTTTCTTT. Amino acids: CASSQDRLGGTEAFF.